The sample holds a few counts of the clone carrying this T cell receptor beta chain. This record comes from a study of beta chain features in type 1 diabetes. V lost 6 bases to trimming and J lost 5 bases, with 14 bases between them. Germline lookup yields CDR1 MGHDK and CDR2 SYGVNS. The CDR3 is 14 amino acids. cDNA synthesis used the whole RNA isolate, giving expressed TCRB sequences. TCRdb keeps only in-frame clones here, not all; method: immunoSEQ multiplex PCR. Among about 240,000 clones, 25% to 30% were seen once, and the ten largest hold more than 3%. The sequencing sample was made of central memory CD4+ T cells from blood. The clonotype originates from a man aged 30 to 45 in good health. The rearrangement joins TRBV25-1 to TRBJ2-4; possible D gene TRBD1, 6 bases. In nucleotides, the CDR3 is TGTGCCAGCAGCCAAACAGGGTACGAAAACATTCAGTACTTC. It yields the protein CASSQTGYENIQYF. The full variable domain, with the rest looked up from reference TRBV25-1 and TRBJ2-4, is EADIYQTPRYLVIGTGKKITLECSQTMGHDKMYWYQQDPGMELHLIHYSYGVNSTEKGDLSSESTVSRIRTEHFPLTLESARPSHTSQYLCASSQTGYENIQYFGAGTRLSVL.